The clone carrying this T cell receptor beta chain was detected only a few times. The antigen is undetermined. With V trimmed by 5 bases and J by 4 bases, 13 bases remained unmatched. From germline, CDR1 is SGHVS and CDR2 FQNEAQ. The CDR3 consists of 16 residues. This entry comes from a study of vaccination and CD4 T cells after COVID-19. The Oncomine TCR Beta short-read assay was applied to DNA of cultured CD4+ T cells. TCRdb fed the PCR reads into MiXCR, producing one record per CDR3 protein. Of over 20,000 distinct CDR3 sequences listed, 48% are singletons. Treatment denoted: approximately 11-day PBMC culture with coronavirus spike peptide pools or control peptides (ViraFEST assay).

The genes are TRBV7-8 and TRBJ1-2, with 7 nucleotides matching TRBD1. Source material: CD4+ T cells from blood, cultured in vitro. The receptor's source is a human donor who had recovered from COVID-19. This CDR3 reads CASSPPEGALTYGYTF. Here the CDR3 DNA reads TGTGCCAGCAGCCCGCCGGAGGGGGCCTTAACCTATGGCTACACCTTC.